These 2 T cell receptor beta chains came from one sample sequenced in a study of T cell responses to AZD1222 COVID-19 vaccine. The method was immunoSEQ multiplex PCR; TCRdb's version includes in-frame clones alone and lacks a portion of them. Among roughly 97,000 clones listed, approximately 90% were seen once. The sample in question was peripheral blood, obtained on day 0 of AZD1222 vaccination. The receptor set was obtained from an adult in good health.

The chain combines TRBV11-2 with TRBJ2-7, with D hard to call. The germline V and J ends were trimmed by 5 bases and 6 bases, with 14 bases remaining between them. The CDR3 covers 13 residues. Per the germline V gene, CDR1 is SGHAT and CDR2 is FQNNGV. The CDR3 sequence: CASSPEYLPEQYF. The CDR3 nucleotides are TGTGCCAGCAGCCCGGAGTATCTCCCCGAGCAGTACTTC.

The rearrangement uses TRBV28 and TRBJ2-3; no reliable D call. V lost 6 bases, J lost 4 bases, and 5 bases lay in between. CDR3 length: 11 residues. Germline loops: CDR1 MDHEN, CDR2 SYDVKM. This CDR3 reads CASRLADTQYF. Here the CDR3 DNA reads TGTGCCAGCAGATTAGCAGATACGCAGTATTTT.